This TCR beta chain was captured by sequencing in a study of cytomegalovirus exposure and HLA in healthy donors. Notes on the study in general: In an earlier analysis, about 87% or about 30%: the productive usage of most TCR beta V segments. In vitro assays verified that three CMV-associated chains recognized CMV antigens specifically.

Primers included in the PCR were 60 Vbeta and 13 Jbeta primers. Some clones are missing from TCRdb's copy, which holds only in-frame ones; the method was immunoSEQ multiplex PCR. This table has roughly 120,000 clones, around 75% appearing once. Germline V gene data show CDR1 as SGHVS and CDR2 as FQNEAQ. Between the trimmed V and J ends, which lost 5 bases and 2 bases, there was a span of 19 bases. The CDR3 covers 16 residues. Concerning this clone itself: Its antigen is still unknown.

The gene calls are TRBV7-8 and TRBJ2-7, with D possibly matching TRBD1 (6 bases). This clonotype was obtained from a man between 60 and 70 years old in good health and CMV-seropositive. Sequences were obtained from PBMCs. For the CDR3, the DNA is TGTGCCAGCAGCCCCCTAGGGACAACGGGAACCTACGAGCAGTACTTC. Translating it yields CASSPLGTTGTYEQYF.